The 11 T cell receptor beta chains reported below all come from one sample, sequenced in a study of blood T cell repertoires in COVID-19 (dated by TCRdb to about 2020). Libraries were built with the immunoSEQ multiplex PCR assay. Not all clones reach the TCRdb copy of this immuneACCESS table, which keeps in-frame sequences only. Checked studies attribute under half of the gap to unresolved V genes and leave the rest unexplained. In this sample the table shows under 150,000 clones, more than 65% of which occur a single time. The ten largest clonotypes hold roughly 2% of the sample. Sequenced sample: peripheral blood. These receptors originate from a woman in her 70s with acute or convalescent COVID-19.

This clone occurred a few times. The rearrangement uses TRBV27 and TRBJ2-7; 7 bases match TRBD2. The CDR3 covers 14 residues. Germline CDR1 reads MNHEY; CDR2 reads SMNVEV (reference sequence). Trimming took 3 bases from V and 2 from J; bases not matched to a gene: 4. In nucleotides, the CDR3 is TGTGCCAGCAGTTTCACTAGCGATACCTACGAGCAGTACTTC. This codes for CASSFTSDTYEQYF.

The V gene is TRBV9, the J gene TRBJ1-2, with TRBD1 matching over 7 bases. J was trimmed by 4 bases and V by 3 bases; bases with no gene match: 6. CDR3 length equals 14 residues. CDR1 is SGDLS, CDR2 YYNGEE, per germline. The DNA of the CDR3 is TGTGCCAGCAGCGAGGGGGGACAGCGCTATGGCTACACCTTC. It specifies CASSEGGQRYGYTF.

This rearrangement joins TRBV4-3 to TRBJ2-2; the match to TRBD1 covers 8 bases. Germline CDR1 is LGHNA and CDR2 is YSLEER. V shed 0 bases and J 4 bases; nucleotides not matched to a gene: 7. The CDR3 runs to 17 residues. The CDR3 reads CASSQDFQGAGTGELFF. DNA for the CDR3: TGCGCCAGCAGCCAAGATTTCCAGGGGGCGGGCACCGGGGAGCTGTTTTTT.

V is TRBV6-1 and J is TRBJ2-1, with a possible D match to TRBD2 (6 bases). V lost 1 base and J 4 bases, leaving 11 bases between the germline ends. Germline V gene lookup returns CDR1 MNHNS and CDR2 SASEGT. There are 15 residues in the CDR3. CDR3 amino acids: CASSEELGRYNEQFF. In DNA, the CDR3 is TGTGCCAGCAGTGAAGAGCTAGGGAGGTACAATGAGCAGTTCTTC.

This chain links TRBV12-5 with TRBJ2-2; 14 positions match TRBD2. The V segment lost 5 bases and the J segment 6 bases; nucleotides outside the gene matches: 8. Germline CDR1 is LGHNT and CDR2 is FRNRAP. This CDR3 contains 17 residues. CDR3: CASGPGLAGGGAGELFF. The DNA for the CDR3 is TGTGCTAGTGGTCCCGGACTAGCGGGGGGTGGCGCCGGGGAGCTGTTTTTT. Full variable domain (rest looked up from reference TRBV12-5 and TRBJ2-2): DARVTQTPRHKVTEMGQEVTMRCQPILGHNTVFWYRQTMMQGLELLAYFRNRAPLDDSGMPKDRFSAEMPDATLATLKIQPSEPRDSAVYFCASGPGLAGGGAGELFFGEGSRLTVL.

V is TRBV28 and J is TRBJ1-6; the match to TRBD1 covers 7 bases. CDR1 is MDHEN, CDR2 SYDVKM, per germline. The J segment lost 0 bases and the V segment lost 6 bases, leaving 8 bases of the junction unmatched. The CDR3 extends over 17 amino acids. As DNA, the CDR3 is TGTGCCAGCAGCTCCGGGACAGCGAGCTCCTATAATTCACCCCTCCACTTT. It encodes CASSSGTASSYNSPLHF. Using reference TRBV28 and TRBJ1-6 for the parts outside the CDR3, the full variable domain is DVKVTQSSRYLVKRTGEKVFLECVQDMDHENMFWYRQDPGLGLRLIYFSYDVKMKEKGDIPEGYSVSREKKERFSLILESASTNQTSMYLCASSSGTASSYNSPLHFGNGTRLTVT.

The gene calls are TRBV19 and TRBJ1-1; D perhaps matches TRBD1 (5 bases). Trimming took off 4 bases at V and 1 base at J, with 19 bases between the two ends. This CDR3 has 17 residues. Germline lookup yields CDR1 LNHDA and CDR2 SQIVND (reference sequence). The CDR3 nucleotides are TGTGCCAGTAGTACTGGTCGGGGGGGAGGATGGAACACTGAAGCTTTCTTT. Translated, it gives CASSTGRGGGWNTEAFF.

This clone was counted a single time. The rearrangement joins TRBV5-5 to TRBJ1-2, with D perhaps TRBD1 (5 bases). V lost 4 bases and J 2 bases, leaving 9 bases between the germline ends. Looked up from germline, CDR1 is SGHKS and CDR2 is YYEKEE (reference sequence). The CDR3 runs to 13 residues. The CDR3: CASSLEGNYGYTF. CDR3 nucleotide sequence: TGTGCCAGCAGCCTGGAGGGGAACTATGGCTACACCTTC.

The chain has TRBV6-1 and TRBJ2-3; 10 positions match TRBD2. V lost 4 bases to trimming and J lost 2 bases; unmatched junction nucleotides: 6. The CDR3 is made up of 16 amino acids. Germline V CDR1 and CDR2: MNHNS, SASEGT. This CDR3 is CASSVRTSGITDTQYF. The DNA of the CDR3 is TGTGCCAGCAGTGTTCGGACTAGCGGAATCACAGATACGCAGTATTTT.

This chain links TRBV5-1 with TRBJ2-3; TRBD1 is a possible D gene (5 bases). The V gene's germline CDR1 is SGHRS and CDR2 YFSETQ. Trimming pared 1 base from V and 3 bases from J, leaving 6 bases between. The CDR3 sequence is 13 residues long. CDR3 nucleotides: TGCGCCAGCAGCTTGTCAGGGACAGATACGCAGTATTTT. Its protein product is CASSLSGTDTQYF. The entire variable domain, with the rest obtained from reference TRBV5-1 and TRBJ2-3, is as follows: KAGVTQTPRYLIKTRGQQVTLSCSPISGHRSVSWYQQTPGQGLQFLFEYFSETQRNKGNFPGRFSGRQFSNSRSEMNVSTLELGDSALYLCASSLSGTDTQYFGPGTRLTVL.

The J gene is TRBJ1-5, the V gene TRBV28; 11 positions match TRBD1. The CDR3 extends over 15 amino acids. Germline loops: CDR1 MDHEN, CDR2 SYDVKM. Losses at the gene ends were 5 bases for V and 9 bases for J; bases not matched to a gene: 9. The CDR3 DNA reads as TGTGCCAGCAGTCCACCGGGACAGGGGGTACTGCCCCAGCATTTT. This gives the protein CASSPPGQGVLPQHF. The variable domain in full, with the rest retrieved from reference TRBV28 and TRBJ1-5, is DVKVTQSSRYLVKRTGEKVFLECVQDMDHENMFWYRQDPGLGLRLIYFSYDVKMKEKGDIPEGYSVSREKKERFSLILESASTNQTSMYLCASSPPGQGVLPQHFGDGTRLSIL.